These 10 T cell receptor beta chains were sequenced from one sample in a study of T cells after yellow fever vaccination. Each CDR3 protein is one row after TCRdb ran MiXCR on the 5' RACE reads. The top ten clones hold 17% of a sample with about 330,000 distinct CDR3 sequences, roughly 8.4% of them seen once. The sequenced sample was PBMCs, obtained more than 40 days after the first yellow fever vaccination. These TCRs come from a young man who received the YFV17D yellow fever vaccine.

This clonotype was detected ten times or more. The chain has TRBV7-8 and TRBJ1-1, with 9 bases lining up with TRBD1. Trimming took 5 bases from V and 7 from J; bases not matched to a gene: 14. CDR1 is SGHVS and CDR2 is FQNEAQ in the germline V gene. CDR3 length equals 16 residues. The CDR3 region has the DNA TGTGCCAGCAGCCCACGGGGTTTACAGGGGGCTGATGAAGCTTTCTTT. This encodes CASSPRGLQGADEAFF. The full variable domain, completed using reference TRBV7-8 and TRBJ1-1, is GAGVSQSPRYKVAKRGQDVALRCDPISGHVSLFWYQQALGQGPEFLTYFQNEAQLDKSGLPSDRFFAERPEGSVSTLKIQRTQQEDSAVYLCASSPRGLQGADEAFFGQGTRLTVV.

This clonotype appeared many times. The V gene is TRBV7-2, the J gene TRBJ2-1; TRBD2 agrees at 8 bases. Trimming took 4 bases from V and 8 from J; bases not matched to a gene: 10. Germline values: CDR1 SGHTA, CDR2 FQGNSA. The CDR3 runs 15 residues. CDR3 nucleotide sequence: TGTGCCAGCAGCTCATTCGCGGGGGGTGAGGATGAGCAGTTCTTC. It is translated as CASSSFAGGEDEQFF. The complete variable domain, with remaining parts taken from reference TRBV7-2 and TRBJ2-1, reads GAGVSQSPSNKVTEKGKDVELRCDPISGHTALYWYRQSLGQGLEFLIYFQGNSAPDKSGLPSDRFSAERTGGSVSTLTIQRTQQEDSAVYLCASSSFAGGEDEQFFGPGTRLTVL.

This clonotype was picked up many times. The CDR3: CASSLVSGRSGTEAFF. CDR3 DNA: TGTGCCAGCAGCTTGGTTTCGGGCCGATCTGGCACTGAAGCTTTCTTT. V is TRBV5-6 and J is TRBJ1-1; D gene uncertain. Looked up from germline, CDR1 is SGHDT and CDR2 is YYEEEE. The CDR3 length is 16 residues. V was shortened by 0 bases and J by 4 bases, with 16 bases between the two germline ends.

CDR3: CASRLGRRAFF. CDR3 nucleotides: TGTGCCAGTAGATTAGGGCGGCGAGCTTTCTTT. V usage is TRBV19 and J usage is TRBJ1-1; D unclear. CDR1 and CDR2 from the germline V gene are LNHDA and SQIVND (reference sequence). The CDR3 spans 11 residues. The V end lost 6 bases, the J end lost 10 bases, and 12 bases lay between the germline ends.

The table lists this clonotype with a few counts. The chain joins TRBV29-1 to TRBJ1-2; D is perhaps TRBD1 (5 bases). The CDR3 loop spans 13 amino acids. Trimming took 6 bases from V and 2 from J, leaving 13 bases between them. The V gene's germline CDR1 is SQVTM and CDR2 ANQGSEA. CDR3 residues: CSVQGTDNYGYTF. CDR3 DNA sequence: TGCAGCGTACAAGGGACGGACAACTATGGCTACACCTTC.

The table lists this clonotype with a few counts. This rearrangement joins TRBV27 to TRBJ2-7, with 11 bases matching TRBD2. Germline V CDR1 and CDR2: MNHEY, SMNVEV (reference sequence). There are 15 residues in the CDR3. V shed 6 bases, J shed 1 base, and the junction held 5 bases outside the gene matches. The CDR3 nucleotides read TGTGCCAGCAGCTTAGCGGGGGGGGAGTCCTACGAGCAGTACTTC. It is translated as CASSLAGGESYEQYF.

This clonotype was seen a handful of times. The chain combines TRBV25-1 with TRBJ2-3, with 8 bases identical to TRBD2. Trimming took 4 bases from V and 2 from J; bases not matched to a gene: 5. Germline V gene lookup returns CDR1 MGHDK and CDR2 SYGVNS. CDR3 size: 15 residues. The CDR3 spells CASSATSGFTDTQYF. CDR3 nucleotide sequence: TGTGCCAGCAGTGCAACTAGCGGATTCACAGATACGCAGTATTTT.

The chain carries TRBV11-2 and TRBJ2-5, with D unresolved. Trimming shortened V by 4 bases and J by 4 bases, and 7 bases separated the two germline ends. This CDR3 spans 12 amino acids. Germline V gene lookup returns CDR1 SGHAT and CDR2 FQNNGV. CDR3 loop: CASSSPPETQYF. CDR3 in DNA: TGTGCCAGCAGCTCCCCCCCAGAGACCCAGTACTTC.

This chain links TRBV18 with TRBJ2-7; 10 bases map to TRBD1. V trimming: 2 bases; J trimming: 2 bases; junction bases outside the gene matches: 9. The germline V gene has CDR1 KGHSH and CDR2 LQKENI. There are 17 residues in the CDR3. The CDR3: CASSPRTPGQGTYEQYF. In nucleotides, the CDR3 is TGTGCCAGCTCACCAAGGACCCCGGGACAGGGGACCTACGAGCAGTACTTC. The entire variable domain, with the rest obtained from reference TRBV18 and TRBJ2-7, is as follows: NAGVMQNPRHLVRRRGQEARLRCSPMKGHSHVYWYRQLPEEGLKFMVYLQKENIIDESGMPKERFSAEFPKEGPSILRIQQVVRGDSAAYFCASSPRTPGQGTYEQYFGPGTRLTVT.

This clonotype was counted only a few times. The V and J genes are TRBV18 and TRBJ2-7; 8 bases agree with TRBD1. J was trimmed by 4 bases and V by 3 bases; bases with no gene match: 5. CDR1 is KGHSH and CDR2 is LQKENI in the germline V gene. This CDR3 region has 14 residues. This CDR3 reads CASSPRTGTYEQYV. In DNA form, the CDR3 reads TGTGCCAGCTCACCTCGGACAGGGACTTACGAGCAGTACGTC.